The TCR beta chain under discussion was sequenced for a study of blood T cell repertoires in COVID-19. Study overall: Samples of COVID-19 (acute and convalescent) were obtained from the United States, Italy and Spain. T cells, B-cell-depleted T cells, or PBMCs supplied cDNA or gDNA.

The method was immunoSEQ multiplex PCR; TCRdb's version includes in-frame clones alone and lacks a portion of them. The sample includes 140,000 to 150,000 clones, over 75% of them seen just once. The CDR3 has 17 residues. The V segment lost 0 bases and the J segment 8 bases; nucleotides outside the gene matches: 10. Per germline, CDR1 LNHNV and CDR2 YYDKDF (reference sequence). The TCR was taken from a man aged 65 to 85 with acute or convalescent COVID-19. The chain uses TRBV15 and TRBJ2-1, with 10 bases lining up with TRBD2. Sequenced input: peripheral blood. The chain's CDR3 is CATSREASGGLMHEQFF. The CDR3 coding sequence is TGTGCCACCAGCAGAGAGGCTAGCGGGGGCCTGATGCATGAGCAGTTCTTC. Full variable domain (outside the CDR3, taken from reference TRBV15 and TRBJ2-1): DAMVIQNPRYQVTQFGKPVTLSCSQTLNHNVMYWYQQKSSQAPKLLFHYYDKDFNNEADTPDNFQSRRPNTSFCFLDIRSPGLGDTAMYLCATSREASGGLMHEQFFGPGTRLTVL.